This is a list of T cell receptor beta chains from one sample in a study of blood T cell repertoires in COVID-19. The assay was immunoSEQ multiplex PCR, and TCRdb's table has in-frame clones only and misses some. This sample has some 150,000 clones; about 80% occur once, and the top ten carry roughly 1.5%. Source material: peripheral blood. All receptors come from a human donor in a cohort sampled during active COVID-19. Both conserved end residues are part of each CDR3. Each record gives: CDR3 protein, J gene, clone size, V gene, D gene. The D gene is left open where the match is weak. Part of the rows lack a size; the others show once, few, many or a class for expanded clones.

CDR3 protein: CASSLDQGSYNEQFF
J gene: TRBJ2-1
clone size: -
V gene: TRBV7-3
D gene: -

CDR3 protein: CASSYLKGAEAFF
J gene: TRBJ1-1
clone size: -
V gene: TRBV6-6
D gene: -

CDR3 protein: CASSQDLSGVGTEAFF
J gene: TRBJ1-1
clone size: -
V gene: TRBV4-3
D gene: -

CDR3 protein: CASTPGGQGYEQYF
J gene: TRBJ2-7
clone size: -
V gene: TRBV2
D gene: TRBD1

CDR3 protein: CASSSPVTGVRETQYF
J gene: TRBJ2-5
clone size: -
V gene: TRBV5-1
D gene: -

CDR3 protein: CASSPQGLTDGYTF
J gene: TRBJ1-2
clone size: -
V gene: TRBV6-5
D gene: -

CDR3 protein: CASSPITAYYGYTF
J gene: TRBJ1-2
clone size: few
V gene: TRBV3-1/TRBV3-2
D gene: -

CDR3 protein: CASRLALGNNEQFF
J gene: TRBJ2-1
clone size: -
V gene: TRBV7-2
D gene: TRBD2

CDR3 protein: CASRDAWLTGLDTEAFF
J gene: TRBJ1-1
clone size: few
V gene: TRBV4-1
D gene: -

CDR3 protein: CASSAAGTGGGNEKLFF
J gene: TRBJ1-4
clone size: -
V gene: TRBV5-6
D gene: TRBD1

CDR3 protein: CASSLGGQGGGYTF
J gene: TRBJ1-2
clone size: -
V gene: TRBV5-1
D gene: TRBD1

CDR3 protein: CAPQEYPGTGRTYEQYF
J gene: TRBJ2-7
clone size: -
V gene: TRBV23-1
D gene: TRBD1

CDR3 protein: CASSSAGVTRGYTF
J gene: TRBJ1-2
clone size: once
V gene: TRBV7-2
D gene: -

CDR3 protein: CASSSGLAPETQYF
J gene: TRBJ2-5
clone size: -
V gene: TRBV7-2
D gene: TRBD2

CDR3 protein: CASSLSRTGELFF
J gene: TRBJ2-2
clone size: -
V gene: TRBV5-6
D gene: -

CDR3 protein: CASSLGTGVYNEQFF
J gene: TRBJ2-1
clone size: -
V gene: TRBV11-2
D gene: TRBD1

CDR3 protein: CASSLSLSGLSPSPLHF
J gene: TRBJ1-6
clone size: -
V gene: TRBV7-8
D gene: -

CDR3 protein: CASHDSLGGNTIYF
J gene: TRBJ1-3
clone size: -
V gene: TRBV25-1
D gene: -

CDR3 protein: CASSSVTGGQETQYF
J gene: TRBJ2-5
clone size: -
V gene: TRBV27
D gene: TRBD2

CDR3 protein: CACLTDRLNQPQHF
J gene: TRBJ1-5
clone size: -
V gene: TRBV30
D gene: -

CDR3 protein: CAWSGGVNRMITTNEKLFF
J gene: TRBJ1-4
clone size: once
V gene: TRBV30
D gene: -

CDR3 protein: CASSTRDRIYEQYF
J gene: TRBJ2-7
clone size: -
V gene: TRBV19
D gene: TRBD1

CDR3 protein: CASSSWTGAGYGYTF
J gene: TRBJ1-2
clone size: -
V gene: TRBV27
D gene: TRBD1

CDR3 protein: CATHRTTYEQYF
J gene: TRBJ2-7
clone size: -
V gene: TRBV28
D gene: -

CDR3 protein: CASSQDRQGQYEQYF
J gene: TRBJ2-7
clone size: many
V gene: TRBV4-3
D gene: TRBD1

CDR3 protein: CASRGLAGVYEQYF
J gene: TRBJ2-7
clone size: -
V gene: TRBV2
D gene: TRBD2

CDR3 protein: CASSAGGNSGANVLTF
J gene: TRBJ2-6
clone size: -
V gene: TRBV10-2
D gene: TRBD1

CDR3 protein: CASGRQGWLNTEAFF
J gene: TRBJ1-1
clone size: -
V gene: TRBV19
D gene: TRBD1

CDR3 protein: CASSRDYQETQYF
J gene: TRBJ2-5
clone size: -
V gene: TRBV12-3/TRBV12-4
D gene: -

CDR3 protein: CASSSRDRDQPQHF
J gene: TRBJ1-5
clone size: -
V gene: TRBV6-5
D gene: TRBD1

CDR3 protein: CATSSALGTYKGTVYGYTF
J gene: TRBJ1-2
clone size: -
V gene: TRBV15
D gene: TRBD1

CDR3 protein: CASSTPKLTGVRYNEQFF
J gene: TRBJ2-1
clone size: -
V gene: TRBV19
D gene: TRBD1